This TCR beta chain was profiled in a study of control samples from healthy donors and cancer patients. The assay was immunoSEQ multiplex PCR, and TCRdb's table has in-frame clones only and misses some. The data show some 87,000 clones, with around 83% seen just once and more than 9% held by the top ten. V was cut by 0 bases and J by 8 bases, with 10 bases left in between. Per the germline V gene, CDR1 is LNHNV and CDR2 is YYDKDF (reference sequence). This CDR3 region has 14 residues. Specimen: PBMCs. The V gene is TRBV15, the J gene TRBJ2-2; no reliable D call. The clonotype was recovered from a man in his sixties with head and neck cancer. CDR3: CATSRDLFRGELFF. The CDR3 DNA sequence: TGTGCCACCAGCAGAGATCTTTTTCGGGGGGAGCTGTTTTTT.